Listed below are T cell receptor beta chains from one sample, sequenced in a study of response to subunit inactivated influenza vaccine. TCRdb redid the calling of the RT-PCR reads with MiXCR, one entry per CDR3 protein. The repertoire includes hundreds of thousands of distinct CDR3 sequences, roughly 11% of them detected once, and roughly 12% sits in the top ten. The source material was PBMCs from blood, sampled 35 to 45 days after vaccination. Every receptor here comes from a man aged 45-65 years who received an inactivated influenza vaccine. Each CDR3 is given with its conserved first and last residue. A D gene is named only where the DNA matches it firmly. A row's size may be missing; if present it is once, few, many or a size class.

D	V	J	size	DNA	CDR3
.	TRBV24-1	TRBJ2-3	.	TGTGCCACCAGTGATCCCTTAAGCTTCGGAGTGGTGGATACGCAGTATTTT	CATSDPLSFGVVDTQYF
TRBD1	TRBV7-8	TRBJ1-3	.	TGTGCCAGCAGCTCATATACGGACAGGGCTGGAAACACCATATATTTT	CASSSYTDRAGNTIYF
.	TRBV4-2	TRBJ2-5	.	TGTGCCAGCAGCCAAGACTATCCCTCCAACAAGCAAGAGACCCAGTACTTC	CASSQDYPSNKQETQYF
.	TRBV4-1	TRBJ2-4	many	TGCGCCAGCAGCAAACCGAGCCTAAACATTCAGTACTTC	CASSKPSLNIQYF
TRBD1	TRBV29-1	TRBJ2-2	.	TGCAGCGTTAGAGGGGGACAGGGAGGAACCGGGGAGCTGTTTTTT	CSVRGGQGGTGELFF
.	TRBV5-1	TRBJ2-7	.	TGCGCCAGCACCAGAACAGACAGTCCATTATACGAGCAGTACTTC	CASTRTDSPLYEQYF
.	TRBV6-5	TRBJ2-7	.	TGTGCCAGCAGTTCCTATCCTATTACAGGGTTTACCTACGAGCAGTACTTC	CASSSYPITGFTYEQYF
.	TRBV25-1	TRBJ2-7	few	TGTGCCAGCAGTGCGTGGTTGATCGGTGGCGAGCAGTACTTC	CASSAWLIGGEQYF
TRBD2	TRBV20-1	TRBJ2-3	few	TGCAGTGCTAGTCGGACTAGCGGGGCCCGCACAGATACGCAGTATTTT	CSASRTSGARTDTQYF
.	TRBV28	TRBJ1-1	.	TGTGCCAGCAGTTTCCCCAAGAACACTGAAGCTTTCTTT	CASSFPKNTEAFF
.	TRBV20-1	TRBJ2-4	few	TGCAGTGCAGGGGGTTCCGTAGCCAAAAACATTCAGTACTTC	CSAGGSVAKNIQYF
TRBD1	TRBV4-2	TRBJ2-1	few	TGTGCCAGCAGCCAAGTGAGAGTTGGGACAGGGGCCGGGAATGAGCAGTTCTTC	CASSQVRVGTGAGNEQFF
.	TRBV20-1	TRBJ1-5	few	TGCAGTGCTACTCATACGTTACCTAATCAGCCCCAGCATTTT	CSATHTLPNQPQHF
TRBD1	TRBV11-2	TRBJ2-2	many	TGTGCCAGCAGGGATGACAGGGGGCGTCGAACCGGGGAGCTGTTTTTT	CASRDDRGRRTGELFF
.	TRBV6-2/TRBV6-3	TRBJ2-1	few	TGTGCCAGCCTGGGATTGGCGGGGACCAGGCTCGATCCGAGCTCCTACAATGAGCAGTTCTTC	CASLGLAGTRLDPSSYNEQFF
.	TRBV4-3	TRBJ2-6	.	TGCGCCAGCAGCCAAGGGCTTCGATCTGGGGCCAACGTCCTGACTTTC	CASSQGLRSGANVLTF
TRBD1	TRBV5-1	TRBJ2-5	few	TGCGCCAGCAGCTTCGGCCTAGGACAGGGCAGACGAAGGGAGACCCAGTACTTC	CASSFGLGQGRRRETQYF
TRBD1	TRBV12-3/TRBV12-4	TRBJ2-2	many	TGTGCCAGCAGCCGGACAGGGGACACCGGGGAGCTGTTTTTT	CASSRTGDTGELFF
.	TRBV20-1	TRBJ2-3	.	TGCAGTGCTAGAGATCTTTACAAAATACCAGATACGCAGTATTTT	CSARDLYKIPDTQYF
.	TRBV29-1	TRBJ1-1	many	TGCAGCGTTGAAGAAACATTAGAAGCTTTCTTT	CSVEETLEAFF
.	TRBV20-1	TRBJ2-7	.	TGCAGTGCCCTACTCGGAGGGGGCGAATACGAGCAGTACTTC	CSALLGGGEYEQYF
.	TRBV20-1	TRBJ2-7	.	TGCAGTGCTAGAGATATAAGGGGCTCCTACGAGCAGTACTTC	CSARDIRGSYEQYF
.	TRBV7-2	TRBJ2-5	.	TGTGCCAGCAGCTTAGTATGGGTGGGGGAGACCCAGTACTTC	CASSLVWVGETQYF
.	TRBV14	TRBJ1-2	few	TGTGCCAGCAGCCAAATACGCGGGGATGGCTACACCTTC	CASSQIRGDGYTF
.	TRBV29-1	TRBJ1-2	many	TGCAGCGTTTGGGGGCAGGGAGCTAACTATGGCTACACCTTC	CSVWGQGANYGYTF
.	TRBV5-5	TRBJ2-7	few	TGTGCCAGCAGCTTCCGGGAGCCCTACGAGCAGTACTTC	CASSFREPYEQYF
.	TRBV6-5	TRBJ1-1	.	TGTGCCAGCAGTTACGAGGCCAACACTGAAGCTTTCTTT	CASSYEANTEAFF
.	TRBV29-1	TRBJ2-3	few	TGCAGCGTTGATGCGGGTATCTACACAGATACGCAGTATTTT	CSVDAGIYTDTQYF
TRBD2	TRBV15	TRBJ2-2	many	TGTGCCACCAGGACCGGGACTAAGAACACCGGGGAGCTGTTTTTT	CATRTGTKNTGELFF
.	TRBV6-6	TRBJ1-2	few	TGTGCCAGCAGTTACGGCTCGGCCTATGGCTACACCTTC	CASSYGSAYGYTF
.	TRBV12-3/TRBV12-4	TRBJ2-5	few	TGTGCCAGCAGTTTAAGGACCTTAGGGGAGACCCAGTACTTC	CASSLRTLGETQYF
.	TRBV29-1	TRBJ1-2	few	TGCAGCGTGGACGGAGTCTATGGCTACACCTTC	CSVDGVYGYTF
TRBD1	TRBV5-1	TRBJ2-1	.	TGCGCCAGCAGCCGCGGGTCAACAGGGGGTGAGCAGTTCTTC	CASSRGSTGGEQFF
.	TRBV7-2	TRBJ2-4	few	TGTGCCAGCAGTTTTGAGGGCATTCAGTACTTC	CASSFEGIQYF
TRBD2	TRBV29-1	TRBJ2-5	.	TGCAGCGTTGCGGCGGCTAGCGGGACCCAAGAGACCCAGTACTTC	CSVAAASGTQETQYF
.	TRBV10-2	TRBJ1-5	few	TGCGCCAGCAGTGGCCGGGACCCAAATCAGCCCCAGCATTTT	CASSGRDPNQPQHF
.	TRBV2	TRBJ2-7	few	TGTGCCAGCAGCGCGGACCGGGATGTCGATTACGAGCAGTACTTC	CASSADRDVDYEQYF
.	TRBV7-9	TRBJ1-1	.	TGTGCCAGCAGCCAGAGCGGGACTGAAGCTTTCTTT	CASSQSGTEAFF